This TCR beta chain was obtained from a study of cytomegalovirus exposure and HLA in healthy donors. Whole-study results and caveats: Follow-up analysis found HLA locus-dependent TCR association rates, highest for DRB1 and lowest for HLA-C. In an earlier analysis, productive rearrangement rates for most beta V segments clustered near 87% or 30%. 87-base-pair reads could not separate some V segments, including TRBV6-2 and TRBV6-3.

A remark on this clone: Its antigen is not identified.

A multiplex PCR was run with 60 Vbeta primers and 13 Jbeta primers. Under the authors' procedure: About 11 million shared chains were among the roughly 80 million unique TCR beta chains that a later analysis counted. Some clones are missing from TCRdb's copy, which holds only in-frame ones; the method was immunoSEQ multiplex PCR. V and J calls and clone size are copied from that table; D and trimming were computed from the DNA. Of 140,000 or so clones in the sample, over 75% are singletons; the top ten hold around 0.51%. The germline CDR1 and CDR2 sequences are MRHNA and SNTAGT. The V and J ends lost 0 bases and 0 bases respectively, with 12 bases between them. The CDR3 totals 16 residues.

This clonotype originated in a woman aged 35 to 49 in good health and CMV-seronegative. Sequenced input: PBMCs. The chain combines TRBV6-4 with TRBJ2-7, with D perhaps matching TRBD2 (6 bases). CDR3 sequence reads: CASSDSKLAVSYEQYF. The CDR3 nucleotides read TGTGCCAGCAGTGACTCCAAACTAGCTGTCTCCTACGAGCAGTACTTC.